This TCR beta chain was captured by sequencing in a study of regulatory and conventional T cells in RAG deficiency. The study, taken as a whole, reports: In Omenn syndrome, Treg and Tconv repertoires overlapped >85%.

Only in-frame clones appear in the TCRdb table, and some are missing; sequencing was by immunoSEQ multiplex PCR. The table has about 50,000 clones, about 90% seen once. Concerning this clone itself: Its antigen is not known. The germline gene is not matched at one end of the junction; a read error may be the cause.

Blood CD4+ CD25-low CD127-high conventional T cells supplied the genomic DNA template. This CDR3 comprises 16 residues. The V gene's germline CDR1 is LGHNA and CDR2 YNFKEQ. Separately, the same data were catalogued under a study of regulatory T cells. According to that study: The PCR used 52 TRBV and 13 TRBJ primers.

Sequencing was done on a sample of CD4+ effector T cells sorted from blood. The receptor's source is a human donor in good health. The chain couples TRBV4-2 to TRBJ2-7; TRBD2 matches 10 bases. In DNA form, the CDR3 reads TGTGCCAGCAGCAAAGACCTAGCGGGAGAGTCCTACGAGCAGTACTTC. Protein product: CASSKDLAGESYEQYF.